The 22 T cell receptor beta chains listed next were all sequenced from one sample in a study of cytomegalovirus exposure and HLA in healthy donors. PCR involved 60 Vbeta and 13 Jbeta primers. Sequenced by immunoSEQ multiplex PCR; TCRdb stores in-frame clones only, minus some. The table has some 110,000 clones, 9.5% seen once. Sequencing input: PBMCs. The source of these receptors is a man aged 25-40 years in good health and CMV-seronegative.

The chain links TRBV4-3 to TRBJ2-2, with TRBD1 matching over 7 bases. The CDR3 totals 17 residues. The ends lost 4 bases at V and 0 bases at J; junction bases unmatched: 8. The germline gives CDR1 LGHNA, CDR2 YSLEER. Here the CDR3 DNA reads TGCGCCAGCAGCCCCCAAAGGGACAGCGCGAACACCGGGGAGCTGTTTTTT. Protein product: CASSPQRDSANTGELFF.

The chain joins TRBV27 to TRBJ2-5; 11 nucleotides align to TRBD1. The CDR3 is 13 residues long. Germline trimming cut 10 bases from V and 4 bases from J; bases unmatched to any gene: 5. Germline V gene sequence: CDR1 MNHEY, CDR2 SMNVEV (reference sequence). The CDR3 DNA reads TGTGCCATCGGACAGGGGGCATTAGAGACCCAGTACTTC. Translation gives CAIGQGALETQYF.

This clone was detected only a few times. The chain combines TRBV29-1 with TRBJ2-3, with 13 bases lining up with TRBD2. J gave up 0 bases and V 4 bases, and 4 bases lay outside the gene matches. CDR1 SQVTM and CDR2 ANQGSEA come from the germline V gene. CDR3 length: 16 amino acids. CDR3 sequence reads: CSVGGLAGSSTDTQYF. The CDR3 region has the DNA TGCAGCGTTGGGGGACTAGCGGGATCCAGCACAGATACGCAGTATTTT.

Only a few counts were recorded for this clone. The V and J genes are TRBV4-3 and TRBJ2-4; 7 nucleotides align to TRBD2. This CDR3 region has 19 residues. Germline CDR1 and CDR2: LGHNA and YSLEER. The J segment lost 0 bases and the V segment lost 0 bases, leaving 11 bases of the junction unmatched. CDR3 bases: TGCGCCAGCAGCCAAGAAAGGTTCGGGGGGTCCCTAGCCAAAAACATTCAGTACTTC. This translates into CASSQERFGGSLAKNIQYF.

This sequence joins TRBV7-8 and TRBJ1-4; D gene ambiguous. This CDR3 is built from 16 residues. V dropped 2 bases and J dropped 3 bases, with 13 bases sitting between them. Germline CDR1 SGHVS, CDR2 FQNEAQ. The CDR3 region is CASSLNGGLSNEKLFF. The CDR3 DNA sequence: TGTGCCAGCAGCTTAAATGGTGGACTCTCTAATGAAAAACTGTTTTTT.

In its sample, this clone was seen a few times. The V call is TRBV30, the J call TRBJ2-2, with D unresolved. V was clipped by 0 bases and J by 2 bases, with 4 bases between them. The CDR3 has 13 amino acids. Per germline, CDR1 GTSNPN and CDR2 SVGIG (reference sequence). CDR3 coding DNA: TGTGCCTGGAGTGTCTTCAACACCGGGGAGCTGTTTTTT. Translation gives CAWSVFNTGELFF.

In this sample, this clone turned up a few times. The chain is built from TRBV2 and TRBJ2-1; 9 bases line up with TRBD2. The ends lost 6 bases at V and 8 bases at J; junction bases unmatched: 14. This CDR3 has 16 amino acids. Germline V gives CDR1 SNHLY, CDR2 FYNNEI. The CDR3 nucleotides are TGTGCCAGCAGGGGCCCTCAGCGGGGGGTCTTGGATGAGCAGTTCTTC. This sequence encodes CASRGPQRGVLDEQFF. The full variable domain, its missing parts supplied by reference TRBV2 and TRBJ2-1, is EPEVTQTPSHQVTQMGQEVILRCVPISNHLYFYWYRQILGQKVEFLVSFYNNEISEKSEIFDDQFSVERPDGSNFTLKIRSTKLEDSAMYFCASRGPQRGVLDEQFFGPGTRLTVL.

This clone was seen only a few times. The chain couples TRBV30 to TRBJ1-4, with a possible D match to TRBD1 (6 bases). Trimming stripped 1 base from V and 4 bases from J, with 10 bases between. This CDR3 is 14 amino acids long. Looked up from germline, CDR1 is GTSNPN and CDR2 is SVGIG (reference sequence). DNA of the CDR3: TGTGCCTGGAGTGGGGGAGGGGGTAATGAAAAACTGTTTTTT. It encodes CAWSGGGGNEKLFF.

The chain employs TRBV28 and TRBJ2-3, with a weak D call TRBD1 (5 bases). The CDR3 is 13 residues long. From germline, CDR1 is MDHEN and CDR2 SYDVKM. V shed 5 bases and J shed 1 base, with 7 bases lying between them. The CDR3 DNA reads TGTGCCAGCAGTGTCAGGGGCACAGATACGCAGTATTTT. It is translated as CASSVRGTDTQYF.

This sequence joins TRBV18 and TRBJ2-7; 8 positions agree with TRBD1. Germline assignment: CDR1 KGHSH and CDR2 LQKENI. V gave up 4 bases and J gave up 5 bases; unmatched junction bases: 4. The CDR3 has 13 amino acids. The CDR3 reads CASSRTGFNEQYF. In DNA, the CDR3 is TGTGCCAGCTCACGGACAGGGTTTAACGAGCAGTACTTC.

This clone was recorded a few times. The chain carries TRBV13 and TRBJ2-7, with TRBD1 matching over 11 bases. Germline loops: CDR1 PRHDT, CDR2 FYEKMQ (reference sequence). V lost 1 base and J lost 6; bases outside the gene matches: 5. There are 15 residues in the CDR3. The CDR3 loop is CASSLVDRGLVEQYF. The CDR3 nucleotides are TGTGCCAGCAGCTTAGTGGACAGGGGGCTTGTCGAGCAGTACTTC.

This clone has a handful of counts. The V and J genes are TRBV5-4 and TRBJ2-3, with 11 bases fitting TRBD2. CDR1 is SGHNT and CDR2 is YYREEE in the germline V gene (reference sequence). V dropped 0 bases and J dropped 5; count of bases not matched to a gene: 2. The CDR3 is 15 amino acids. This CDR3 reads CASSLVAGGEDTQYF. The DNA of the CDR3 is TGTGCCAGCAGCTTGGTAGCGGGGGGGGAAGATACGCAGTATTTT.

This chain joins TRBV7-9 and TRBJ2-2, with 8 positions matching TRBD2. CDR1 and CDR2 (germline): SEHNR, FQNEAQ (reference sequence). The CDR3 has 19 amino acids. The V and J ends lost 5 bases and 7 bases, in that order; junction bases with no gene match: 21. The CDR3 DNA sequence: TGTGCCAGCAGCCCTTGGTTAGCGGGGAGCCTAGGGGTCTACGGGGAGCTGTTTTTT. This sequence encodes CASSPWLAGSLGVYGELFF.

In its sample, this clone was seen a few times. This rearrangement joins TRBV4-2 to TRBJ2-1; 12 bases are shared with TRBD2. J gave up 10 bases and V 3 bases, and 7 bases lay outside the gene matches. CDR1 is LGHNA, CDR2 YNFKEQ, per germline. This CDR3 has 15 amino acids. CDR3 amino acids: CASSHLAGGSLEQFF. The CDR3 bases are TGTGCCAGCAGCCACCTAGCGGGGGGGTCTCTCGAGCAGTTCTTC.

This clone was seen more than once but under ten times. V usage is TRBV7-2 and J usage is TRBJ2-6; D is unresolved. Trimming left V 4 bases short and J 3 bases short, with 7 bases between. CDR3 length equals 14 residues. Germline CDR1 and CDR2: SGHTA and FQGNSA. CDR3 sequence (DNA): TGTGCCAGCAGCTCAGAAAGTGGGGCCAACGTCCTGACTTTC. Its protein product is CASSSESGANVLTF.

This clone was picked up a small number of times. The DNA of the CDR3 is TGTGCCAGCAACGAGGACGAGCAGTACTTC. This sequence encodes CASNEDEQYF. The chain links TRBV6-1 to TRBJ2-7; D not resolved. Germline V lookup: CDR1 MNHNS, CDR2 SASEGT. V was shortened by 7 bases and J by 5 bases, with 6 bases between the two germline ends. The CDR3 spans 10 residues.

This clone was counted a few times. This rearrangement joins TRBV4-1 to TRBJ1-1; D perhaps matches TRBD1 (6 bases). This CDR3 region has 14 residues. Trimming cost V 3 bases and J 8 bases, with 16 bases left between them. Germline V gene data show CDR1 as MGHRA and CDR2 as YSYEKL. The CDR3 sequence is CASSQDGQSKEAFF. DNA of the CDR3: TGCGCCAGCAGCCAGGACGGACAGTCGAAGGAAGCTTTCTTT.

The chain employs TRBV27 and TRBJ2-5, with 8 bases matching TRBD1. CDR1 and CDR2 from the germline V gene are MNHEY and SMNVEV (reference sequence). The CDR3 totals 15 residues. Trimming took 5 bases from V and 5 from J; bases not matched to a gene: 10. The CDR3 DNA reads as TGTGCCAGCAGTCCCCATGGACAGGGTGCGGAGACCCAGTACTTC. It encodes CASSPHGQGAETQYF.

This clone turned up a few times. The chain has TRBV7-2 and TRBJ1-5; 7 nucleotides line up with TRBD1. Losses at the gene ends were 5 bases for V and 5 bases for J; bases not matched to a gene: 3. This CDR3 is built from 13 residues. From germline, CDR1 is SGHTA and CDR2 FQGNSA. The CDR3 DNA reads as TGTGCCAGCAGCAGCCAGGGGGATCAGCCCCAGCATTTT. It codes for CASSSQGDQPQHF.

The V call is TRBV28, the J call TRBJ2-6, with 9 bases identical to TRBD1. Germline CDR1 MDHEN, CDR2 SYDVKM. The CDR3 spans 18 residues. The V segment lost 5 bases and the J segment 2 bases; nucleotides outside the gene matches: 10. The CDR3: CASSPSGTGKPGANVLTF. In DNA form, the CDR3 reads TGTGCCAGCAGTCCCTCCGGGACAGGGAAACCTGGGGCCAACGTCCTGACTTTC.

The sample holds a few counts of this clone. This chain links TRBV30 with TRBJ1-5; D is perhaps TRBD1 (5 bases). Trimming took off 4 bases at V and 4 bases at J, with 11 bases between the two ends. The CDR3 sequence is 13 residues long. Germline V lookup: CDR1 GTSNPN, CDR2 SVGIG (reference sequence). The CDR3 DNA follows: TGTGCCTGGACGGGGGACGGGAATCAGCCCCAGCATTTT. Its translation: CAWTGDGNQPQHF.

This chain uses TRBV7-9 with TRBJ2-5; tentatively, D is TRBD2 (7 bases). The CDR3 spans 17 residues. The germline V gene encodes CDR1 SEHNR and CDR2 FQNEAQ (reference sequence). Trimming stripped 8 bases from V and 6 bases from J, with 28 bases between. CDR3: CASVGASGRGASKTQYF. For the CDR3, the DNA is TGTGCCAGCGTCGGAGCTTCCGGTCGGGGGGCCTCGAAGACCCAGTACTTC.